The T cell receptor (beta chain) under discussion was sequenced for a study of blood T cells in healthy people across ages (dated by TCRdb to the mid-2010s). Some background on the complete study: In model experiments, roughly one uniquely barcoded TCR beta cDNA molecule per two T cells was captured by template switching. Using the same blood draw, the study looked at two additional independent replicas of 1 million unique cDNA reads for two donors, one aged 18 to 30 and the other aged 80 or older. Four age groups were formed from the donors: young (average about 17 years), middle-aged (approximately 40), aged (roughly 59) and long-lived (less than 85). Age-related changes in TCR beta repertoire diversity were measured in the study by deep sequencing normalized with unique cDNA molecular identifiers. Donors of different ages were randomly distributed across sequencing lanes to avoid experimental bias.

This clonotype came up a few times. This clone's antigen is unknown. Within one base of it there is no much larger clone, and no base qualities were kept. Donors were around 37 systemically healthy Caucasian individuals from Russia aged roughly 6 to 100 years. Each donor gave ten milliliters of peripheral blood, drawn into EDTA-treated Vacutainer tubes. Ficoll-Paque density-gradient centrifugation was used to isolate PBMCs, with at least 7 million obtained per sample. Trizol reagent was used to extract total RNA from PBMCs, with at least 5 micrograms per sample. For every donor, an aliquot of PBMCs went through flow cytometry to measure the percentages of naive CD45RAhigh/CD27high T cells. Libraries were constructed by 5' RACE. The listed sequencing device is Illumina HiSeq 2500. A second PCR of 7 to 11 cycles was run with a J-beta primer mix and a sample-barcoded 5' primer. A unique molecular identifier was introduced onto each TCR beta cDNA molecule by a template-switch 5' adaptor carrying 12 random nucleotides. Each sample yielded at least 2.5 million CDR3-containing paired-end reads. The Mint cDNA synthesis kit, primed by a TRBC-specific oligonucleotide, was used to synthesize first-strand cDNA from all RNA. After uracil-DNA glycosylase treatment, a first 18-cycle PCR used universal primers M1SS and BC2_uni_R on all cDNA. On the authors' methods: For normalization, 1 million high-quality reads were randomly selected from each sample, with every read carrying a distinct molecular identifier. Reads sharing molecular identifiers were discarded rather than binned into consensus sequences. CDR3 identification, clonotype clustering and error correction used MiTCR with a Q25 quality threshold and the strictest error-elimination algorithm. A nonparametric unseen species model with Euler transformation was used to estimate a lower bound on total TCR beta diversity. TCRdb reprocessed the public reads (quality trimming at Q25 with fastp, clone calling with MiXCR) and kept in-frame beta chains. Here each entry gathers all rows of one CDR3 protein and keeps the most common genes and DNA. The V and J calls here are based on TCRdb, not the publication. The sample table lists roughly 1,800,000 distinct CDR3 sequences, around half of them with a count of one. Over 2% of the sample is taken by the ten largest.

Results the study describes overall, beyond this receptor: Bulk unsorted PBMC profiling prevented conclusive comparison of naive and antigen-experienced compartments. Estimates of total diversity from one million sequenced T cells were regarded as lower bounds and underestimates. Compared with the aged group, the long-lived group had more naive CD4+ T cells, fewer expanded clones and increased TCR diversity, suggesting age selection. As age increased, observed TCR beta diversity per million T cells dropped in a roughly linear way, and a significant reduction was already evident by age around 41. A strong correlation was found between observed TCR beta diversity and the percentage of naive T cells measured by flow cytometry. Because the CMV infection status of the donors was unknown, age-related changes in expanded clonotypes may potentially have been confounded.

At the junction V is shortened by 4 bases and J by 7 bases, with 7 bases in between. CDR1 and CDR2 (MDHEN, SYDVKM) derive from the germline V gene. The CDR3 measures 12 amino acids from cysteine to phenylalanine. The sequence is cut down to CDR3 DNA, 36 bases in frame from base 1. This clonotype was obtained from a woman aged 40 to 50 in good health. Recombination linked TRBV28 to TRBJ1-4; the D gene remains uncertain. Sequencing was done on a sample of blood. The bases read TGTGCCAGCAGTTCGTACAGTGAAAAACTGTTTTTT. It codes for CASSSYSEKLFF.